This TCR beta chain appears in the sequencing data of a study of blood T cell repertoires in COVID-19. Study summary: Specimens from acute and convalescent COVID-19 originated in the United States, Italy and Spain. The analysed material was cDNA or gDNA that came from T cells, B-cell-depleted T cells, or PBMCs.

Sequencing was performed with immunoSEQ multiplex PCR; in TCRdb, only in-frame clones are kept and a portion is missing. The table lists some 130,000 clones, around 80% of them singletons. V shed 1 base and J shed 8 bases, with 14 bases lying between them. The CDR3 extends over 14 amino acids. Germline V gene data show CDR1 as MGHDK and CDR2 as SYGVNS. Sequenced: peripheral blood. This sequence joins TRBV25-1 and TRBJ1-2, with a weak D call TRBD1 (6 bases). The sequence came from a man aged 70-80 years with acute or convalescent COVID-19. CDR3 DNA sequence: TGTGCCAGCAGTGAATTACAGAACAGGGAAGGCTACACCTTC. Translation: CASSELQNREGYTF.